One sample yielded the 32 T cell receptor beta chains listed below, sequenced in a study of technical replicates of blood from a few donors. TCRdb keeps only in-frame clones here, not all; method: immunoSEQ multiplex PCR. The table lists 95,000 or so clones, about 95% of them singletons, with roughly 0.33% in the top ten. Sequenced sample: T cells isolated from PBMCs. These receptors originate from a human donor in good health.

The chain couples TRBV4-1 to TRBJ1-2; a possible D gene is TRBD1 (5 bases). Germline assignment: CDR1 MGHRA and CDR2 YSYEKL. The CDR3 spans 13 residues. V was trimmed by 6 bases and J by 6 bases, leaving 14 bases between them. The CDR3 loop reads CASSQGSPNGYTF. The CDR3 DNA follows: TGCGCCAGCAGTCAGGGATCGCCCAATGGCTACACCTTC.

This chain links TRBV6-6 with TRBJ2-3; 7 bases are shared with TRBD1. Germline-derived CDR1 and CDR2 are MNHNY and SVGAGI (reference sequence). V gave up 5 bases and J gave up 2 bases; unmatched junction bases: 10. The CDR3 is 16 amino acids. CDR3 sequence (DNA): TGTGCCAGCAGTCAGCCTCGGACAGGTTCCACAGATACGCAGTATTTT. This sequence encodes CASSQPRTGSTDTQYF.

The V call is TRBV2, the J call TRBJ2-7; D is unresolved. The germline CDR1 and CDR2 sequences are SNHLY and FYNNEI. The CDR3 extends over 12 amino acids. Trimming took 2 bases from V and 0 from J, leaving 2 bases between them. CDR3 residues: CASSERSYEQYF. DNA for the CDR3: TGTGCCAGCAGTGAACGCTCCTACGAGCAGTACTTC.

V usage is TRBV29-1 and J usage is TRBJ1-1; D uncertain. The CDR3 is 11 residues long. V lost 7 bases and J lost 5, with 11 bases in between. Germline V gene lookup returns CDR1 SQVTM and CDR2 ANQGSEA. CDR3 coding DNA: TGCAGCGGCAGAAGTGAAACTGAAGCTTTCTTT. Translated, it gives CSGRSETEAFF.

The rearrangement uses TRBV28 and TRBJ2-1; 11 bases fit TRBD2. J gave up 9 bases and V 5 bases, and 6 bases lay outside the gene matches. The CDR3 consists of 14 residues. The germline V gene encodes CDR1 MDHEN and CDR2 SYDVKM. CDR3: CASSPGTSGSEQFF. In nucleotides, the CDR3 is TGTGCCAGCAGTCCCGGGACTAGCGGTAGTGAGCAGTTCTTC. The full variable domain, with the rest looked up from reference TRBV28 and TRBJ2-1, is DVKVTQSSRYLVKRTGEKVFLECVQDMDHENMFWYRQDPGLGLRLIYFSYDVKMKEKGDIPEGYSVSREKKERFSLILESASTNQTSMYLCASSPGTSGSEQFFGPGTRLTVL.

V gene TRBV5-8 combines with J gene TRBJ2-1; 9 nucleotides agree with TRBD1. The germline gives CDR1 SGHTS, CDR2 YDEGEE. The length of the CDR3 is 16 residues. The ends lost 2 bases at V and 7 bases at J; junction bases unmatched: 10. As DNA, the CDR3 is TGTGCCAGCAGCTTCCGCCGACAGGGGGTTAGGAATGAGCAGTTCTTC. The encoded protein is CASSFRRQGVRNEQFF.

The rearrangement uses TRBV29-1 and TRBJ2-3, with TRBD1 matching over 9 bases. V shed 6 bases and J 4 bases; nucleotides not matched to a gene: 2. Per germline, CDR1 SQVTM and CDR2 ANQGSEA. CDR3 length: 12 residues. CDR3 DNA sequence: TGCAGCGTACGGACAGGGGCAGATACGCAGTATTTT. It is translated as CSVRTGADTQYF.

The chain uses TRBV19 and TRBJ2-7; TRBD1 might be the D (5 bases). Germline CDR1 reads LNHDA; CDR2 reads SQIVND (reference sequence). Trimming removed 0 bases from V and 6 bases from J, with 12 bases in between. The CDR3 has 14 amino acids. CDR3 nucleotide sequence: TGTGCCAGTAGTATAGACGCCAGGGCGACCGAGCAGTACTTC. The encoded protein is CASSIDARATEQYF.

The CDR3, as DNA: TGTGCCAGCATCGCCCGACAGGGGAACACTGAAGCTTTCTTT. Encoded protein: CASIARQGNTEAFF. J is TRBJ1-1 and V is TRBV2; TRBD1 agrees at 7 bases. The germline V gene has CDR1 SNHLY and CDR2 FYNNEI. With 7 bases clipped from V and 1 base from J, the junction kept 6 bases outside the gene matches. This CDR3 is built from 14 residues. The whole variable domain, filled in from reference TRBV2 and TRBJ1-1, reads EPEVTQTPSHQVTQMGQEVILRCVPISNHLYFYWYRQILGQKVEFLVSFYNNEISEKSEIFDDQFSVERPDGSNFTLKIRSTKLEDSAMYFCASIARQGNTEAFFGQGTRLTVV.

The V gene is TRBV30, the J gene TRBJ2-5; 10 bases line up with TRBD1. Germline CDR1 GTSNPN, CDR2 SVGIG (reference sequence). Trimming cost V 3 bases and J 7 bases; bases outside gene matches: 8. CDR3 length equals 14 residues. DNA of the CDR3: TGTGCCTGGAGCGACCGGGACAGGGGTGCGACCCAGTACTTC. It translates to CAWSDRDRGATQYF.

V usage is TRBV5-1 and J usage is TRBJ1-5; maybe TRBD1 (5 bases). This CDR3 has 13 residues. V was pared by 0 bases and J by 7 bases, with 8 bases between. Germline CDR1 SGHRS, CDR2 YFSETQ. The CDR3 protein is CASSLGGDQPQHF. The CDR3 DNA reads as TGCGCCAGCAGCTTGGGGGGGGACCAGCCCCAGCATTTT.

This chain uses TRBV19 with TRBJ1-5, with a tentative D call TRBD1 (6 bases). The CDR3 is 14 residues long. CDR1 and CDR2 (germline): LNHDA, SQIVND (reference sequence). Trimming removed 7 bases at V and 5 bases at J, with 15 bases between. The CDR3: CASTPTAGDQPQHF. In DNA form, the CDR3 reads TGTGCCAGTACCCCGACAGCAGGGGATCAGCCCCAGCATTTT.

On this clone: One junction end does not reproduce the germline sequence, and a read error may be involved. The V gene is TRBV7-2, the J gene TRBJ2-3; possibly TRBD1 for D (6 bases). The CDR3 length is 12 residues. Germline CDR1 SGHTA, CDR2 FQGNSA. The DNA of the CDR3 is TGTGCCAGCAGCTTAGATCGGACAGTAGTGAATTTT. It is translated as CASSLDRTVVNF. Full variable domain (rest looked up from reference TRBV7-2 and TRBJ2-3): GAGVSQSPSNKVTEKGKDVELRCDPISGHTALYWYRQSLGQGLEFLIYFQGNSAPDKSGLPSDRFSAERTGGSVSTLTIQRTQQEDSAVYLCASSLDRTVVNFGPGTRLTVL.

The chain is built from TRBV2 and TRBJ2-3; 9 bases agree with TRBD1. Trimming cost V 6 bases and J 6 bases; bases outside gene matches: 4. From germline, CDR1 is SNHLY and CDR2 FYNNEI. This CDR3 has 13 amino acids. CDR3 protein: CASRITGGDTQYF. The DNA of the CDR3 is TGTGCCAGCAGAATAACAGGGGGCGATACGCAGTATTTT.

The V gene is TRBV10-3, the J gene TRBJ2-1, with 7 nucleotides matching TRBD2. Trimming at V came to 3 bases and at J to 7 bases, leaving 9 bases not matched to a gene. In germline, CDR1 is ENHRY, CDR2 SYGVKD. The CDR3 length is 15 residues. CDR3 loop: CAISEARERENEQFF. Written as DNA, the CDR3 is TGTGCCATCAGTGAAGCTCGGGAGCGGGAAAATGAGCAGTTCTTC.

The V and J genes are TRBV6-5 and TRBJ1-1; TRBD1 matches at 8 bases. The CDR3 is 13 residues long. The germline V gene encodes CDR1 MNHEY and CDR2 SVGAGI. The V gene end was trimmed by 5 bases and the J gene end by 3 bases; junction bases not matched to a gene: 2. The CDR3 nucleotides read TGTGCCAGCAGTACAGGGGGGTACACTGAAGCTTTCTTT. This gives the protein CASSTGGYTEAFF.

This clone came up once. The J gene is TRBJ2-7, the V gene TRBV7-6; 8 bases are a match to TRBD2. The CDR3 runs 15 residues. V lost 5 bases and J lost 4; bases outside the gene matches: 10. Germline V lookup: CDR1 SGHVS, CDR2 FNYEAQ. The CDR3 sequence: CASSGEAGEEYEQYF. The CDR3 region has the DNA TGTGCCAGCAGCGGAGAAGCGGGAGAAGAGTACGAGCAGTACTTC.

The gene calls are TRBV5-1 and TRBJ2-7; D perhaps matches TRBD2 (5 bases). This CDR3 spans 14 amino acids. From germline, CDR1 is SGHRS and CDR2 YFSETQ. Trimming removed 2 bases from V and 4 bases from J, with 13 bases in between. The CDR3 region is CASSFAGSLYEQYF. The CDR3 nucleotides read TGCGCCAGCAGCTTTGCGGGTTCCCTTTACGAGCAGTACTTC.

This sequence joins TRBV10-3 and TRBJ2-5, with TRBD2 identical over 7 bases. The CDR3 is 15 amino acids. The V gene end was trimmed by 4 bases and the J gene end by 0 bases; junction bases not matched to a gene: 5. The germline V gene has CDR1 ENHRY and CDR2 SYGVKD. The CDR3 DNA follows: TGTGCCATCAGTGGGGGGAGGGCGGACCAAGAGACCCAGTACTTC. The encoded protein is CAISGGRADQETQYF.

The sample holds one count of this clone. The chain combines TRBV11-3 with TRBJ2-5; 10 bases fit TRBD1. V shed 3 bases, J shed 1 base, and the junction held 2 bases outside the gene matches. This CDR3 comprises 15 residues. CDR1 and CDR2 from the germline V gene are SGHNT and YENEEA. The CDR3 loop is CASSFGTGVQETQYF. The DNA of the CDR3 is TGTGCCAGCAGCTTTGGGACAGGGGTCCAAGAGACCCAGTACTTC.

In its sample, this clone was seen a few times. Other DNA sequences from this sample encode an identical CDR3 as well. The chain is built from TRBV6-1 and TRBJ2-5; the match to TRBD2 covers 11 bases. Per germline, CDR1 MNHNS and CDR2 SASEGT. The CDR3 consists of 15 residues. The ends lost 2 bases at V and 2 bases at J; junction bases unmatched: 1. In DNA form, the CDR3 reads TGTGCCAGCAGTGAACTAGCGGGAGGTCAAGAGACCCAGTACTTC. This sequence encodes CASSELAGGQETQYF.

The chain carries TRBV6-5 and TRBJ1-1; possibly TRBD1 for D (6 bases). V lost 5 bases, J lost 0 bases, and 13 bases lay in between. The CDR3 covers 15 residues. Germline V CDR1 and CDR2: MNHEY, SVGAGI. The CDR3 here is CASSHAGAMNTEAFF. The CDR3 bases are TGTGCCAGCAGTCATGCAGGGGCCATGAACACTGAAGCTTTCTTT.

The CDR3 reads CSVGQNYEQYF. CDR3 DNA sequence: TGCAGCGTTGGGCAGAACTACGAGCAGTACTTC. This chain connects TRBV29-1 to TRBJ2-7; D remains unclear. The V end was cut by 4 bases, the J end by 3 bases, with 7 bases between. The CDR3 extends over 11 amino acids. Germline V gene lookup returns CDR1 SQVTM and CDR2 ANQGSEA.

The chain is built from TRBV7-3 and TRBJ2-7; no firm D call. Trimming stripped 1 base from V and 1 base from J, with 8 bases between. The germline V gene encodes CDR1 SGHTA and CDR2 FQGTGA. CDR3 length: 14 amino acids. CDR3 sequence reads: CASSLSGGSYEQYF. CDR3 DNA sequence: TGTGCCAGCAGCTTAAGCGGCGGTTCCTACGAGCAGTACTTC.

The chain employs TRBV18 and TRBJ2-3, with 12 bases lining up with TRBD2. Germline loops: CDR1 KGHSH, CDR2 LQKENI. Germline trimming cut 6 bases from V and 6 bases from J; bases unmatched to any gene: 7. The CDR3 has 15 residues. CDR3 nucleotide sequence: TGTGCCAGCTCGCCGACTAGCGGGAGCTCGGATACGCAGTATTTT. Amino acids: CASSPTSGSSDTQYF. Looking up the rest from reference TRBV18 and TRBJ2-3 gives the full variable domain: NAGVMQNPRHLVRRRGQEARLRCSPMKGHSHVYWYRQLPEEGLKFMVYLQKENIIDESGMPKERFSAEFPKEGPSILRIQQVVRGDSAAYFCASSPTSGSSDTQYFGPGTRLTVL.

The chain is built from TRBV9 and TRBJ1-1; 7 positions match TRBD1. The length of the CDR3 is 14 residues. Germline CDR1 reads SGDLS; CDR2 reads YYNGEE. The V gene end was trimmed by 4 bases and the J gene end by 2 bases; junction bases not matched to a gene: 5. CDR3 loop: CASSTGQPNTEAFF. CDR3 nucleotides: TGTGCCAGCAGCACGGGACAGCCCAACACTGAAGCTTTCTTT.

The chain recombines TRBV28 with TRBJ1-1; the match to TRBD1 covers 12 bases. J lost 11 bases, V lost 6 bases, and 7 bases had no gene match. CDR3 length: 13 amino acids. Germline V CDR1 and CDR2: MDHEN, SYDVKM. The CDR3 DNA is TGTGCCAGCAGCGACGGGACAGGGGGCGCGGCTTTCTTT. This gives the protein CASSDGTGGAAFF.

This chain joins TRBV4-1 and TRBJ1-2; D remains ambiguous. This CDR3 is 12 amino acids long. Germline CDR1 reads MGHRA; CDR2 reads YSYEKL. V was trimmed by 1 base and J by 8 bases, leaving 8 bases between them. DNA for the CDR3: TGCGCCAGCAGCCAAGTCCCAGAAGGCTACACCTTC. Encoded protein: CASSQVPEGYTF.

This chain joins TRBV11-1 and TRBJ2-7; a weak D match, TRBD2 (5 bases). The CDR3 is 13 amino acids. The germline V gene has CDR1 SGHAT and CDR2 FQDESV (reference sequence). V was clipped by 1 base and J by 3 bases, with 7 bases between them. DNA for the CDR3: TGTGCCAGCAGCTTAGGAGGAGGCTACGAGCAGTACTTC. Translation gives CASSLGGGYEQYF.

The rearrangement uses TRBV6-5 and TRBJ2-7, with TRBD2 identical over 10 bases. This CDR3 region has 14 residues. Looked up from germline, CDR1 is MNHEY and CDR2 is SVGAGI. V was pared by 5 bases and J by 2 bases, with 3 bases of the junction left unmatched. CDR3 protein: CASSAGLAAYEQYF. In DNA form, the CDR3 reads TGTGCCAGCAGTGCCGGACTAGCGGCCTACGAGCAGTACTTC.

The J gene is TRBJ2-1, the V gene TRBV15; TRBD2 aligns across 13 bases. The CDR3 is 17 residues long. V shed 1 base and J 8 bases; nucleotides not matched to a gene: 8. Per the germline V gene, CDR1 is LNHNV and CDR2 is YYDKDF (reference sequence). CDR3 sequence (DNA): TGTGCCACCAGCAGAGTAGGACTAGCGGGAGTTTACGATGAGCAGTTCTTC. It yields the protein CATSRVGLAGVYDEQFF. Full variable domain (outside the CDR3, taken from reference TRBV15 and TRBJ2-1): DAMVIQNPRYQVTQFGKPVTLSCSQTLNHNVMYWYQQKSSQAPKLLFHYYDKDFNNEADTPDNFQSRRPNTSFCFLDIRSPGLGDTAMYLCATSRVGLAGVYDEQFFGPGTRLTVL.

In its sample, this clone was seen once. This chain connects TRBV14 to TRBJ2-1; TRBD1 might be the D (5 bases). The CDR3 sequence is 14 residues long. Germline CDR1 is SGHDN and CDR2 is FVKESK. Trimming removed 3 bases from V and 8 bases from J, with 14 bases in between. The CDR3 protein is CASSQALGVHEQFF. CDR3 sequence (DNA): TGTGCCAGCAGCCAGGCCCTAGGGGTCCATGAGCAGTTCTTC. Complete variable domain (other parts from reference TRBV14 and TRBJ2-1): EAGVTQFPSHSVIEKGQTVTLRCDPISGHDNLYWYRRVMGKEIKFLLHFVKESKQDESGMPNNRFLAERTGGTYSTLKVQPAELEDSGVYFCASSQALGVHEQFFGPGTRLTVL.